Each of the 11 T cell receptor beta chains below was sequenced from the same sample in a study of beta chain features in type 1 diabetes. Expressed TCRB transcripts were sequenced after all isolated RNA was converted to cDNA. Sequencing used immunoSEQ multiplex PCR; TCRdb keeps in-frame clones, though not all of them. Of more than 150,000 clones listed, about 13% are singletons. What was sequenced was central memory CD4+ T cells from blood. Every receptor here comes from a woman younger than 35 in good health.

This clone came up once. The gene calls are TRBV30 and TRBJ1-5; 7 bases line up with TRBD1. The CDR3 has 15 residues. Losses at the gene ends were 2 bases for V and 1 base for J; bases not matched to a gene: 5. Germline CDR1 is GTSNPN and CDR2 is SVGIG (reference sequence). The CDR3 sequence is CAWSLQGFSNQPQHF. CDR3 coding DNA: TGTGCCTGGAGTTTACAGGGGTTCAGCAATCAGCCCCAGCATTTT. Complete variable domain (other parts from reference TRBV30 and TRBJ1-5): SQTIHQWPATLVQPVGSPLSLECTVEGTSNPNLYWYRQAAGRGLQLLFYSVGIGQISSEVPQNLSASRPQDRQFILSSKKLLLSDSGFYLCAWSLQGFSNQPQHFGDGTRLSIL.

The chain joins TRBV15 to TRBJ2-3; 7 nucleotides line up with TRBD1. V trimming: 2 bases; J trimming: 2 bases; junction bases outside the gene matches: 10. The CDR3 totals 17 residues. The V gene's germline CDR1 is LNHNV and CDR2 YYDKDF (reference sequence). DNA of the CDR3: TGTGCCACCAGCAGACGACCGAACAGGGGAGTCACAGATACGCAGTATTTT. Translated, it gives CATSRRPNRGVTDTQYF.

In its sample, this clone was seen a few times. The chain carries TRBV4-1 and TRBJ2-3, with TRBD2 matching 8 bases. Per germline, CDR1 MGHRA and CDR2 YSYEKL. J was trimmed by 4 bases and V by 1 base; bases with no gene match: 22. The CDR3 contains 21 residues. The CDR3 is CASSQGGFRRGLGGASDTQYF. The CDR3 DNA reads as TGCGCCAGCAGCCAAGGAGGTTTTCGACGGGGACTAGGAGGGGCTTCAGATACGCAGTATTTT.

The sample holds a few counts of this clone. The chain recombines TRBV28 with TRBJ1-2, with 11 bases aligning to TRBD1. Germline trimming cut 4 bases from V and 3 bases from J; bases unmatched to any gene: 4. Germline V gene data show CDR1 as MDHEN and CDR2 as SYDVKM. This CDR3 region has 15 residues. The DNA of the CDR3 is TGTGCCAGCAGTTCGTGGACAGGGGGCCACTATGGCTACACCTTC. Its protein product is CASSSWTGGHYGYTF.

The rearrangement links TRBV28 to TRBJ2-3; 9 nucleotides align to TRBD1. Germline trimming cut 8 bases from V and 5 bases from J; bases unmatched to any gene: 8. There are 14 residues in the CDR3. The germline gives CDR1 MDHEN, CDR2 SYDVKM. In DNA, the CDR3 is TGTGCCAGCGGAGGGACAGGGAGAGGAGATACGCAGTATTTT. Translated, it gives CASGGTGRGDTQYF.

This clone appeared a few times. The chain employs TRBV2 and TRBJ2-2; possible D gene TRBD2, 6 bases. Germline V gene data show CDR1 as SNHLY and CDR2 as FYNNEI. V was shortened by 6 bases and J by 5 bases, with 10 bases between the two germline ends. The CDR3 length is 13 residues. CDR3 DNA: TGTGCCAGCAGGGGGGGAGGAACCGGGGAGCTGTTTTTT. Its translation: CASRGGGTGELFF. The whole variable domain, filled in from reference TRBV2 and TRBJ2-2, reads EPEVTQTPSHQVTQMGQEVILRCVPISNHLYFYWYRQILGQKVEFLVSFYNNEISEKSEIFDDQFSVERPDGSNFTLKIRSTKLEDSAMYFCASRGGGTGELFFGEGSRLTVL.

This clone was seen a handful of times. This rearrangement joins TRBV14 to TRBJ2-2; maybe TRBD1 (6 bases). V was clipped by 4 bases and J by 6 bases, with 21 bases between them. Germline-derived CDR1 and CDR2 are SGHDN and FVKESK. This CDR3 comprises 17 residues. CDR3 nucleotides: TGTGCCAGCAGCCGCGACCTCGGGACAATCTATGCCGGGGAGCTGTTTTTT. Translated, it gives CASSRDLGTIYAGELFF.

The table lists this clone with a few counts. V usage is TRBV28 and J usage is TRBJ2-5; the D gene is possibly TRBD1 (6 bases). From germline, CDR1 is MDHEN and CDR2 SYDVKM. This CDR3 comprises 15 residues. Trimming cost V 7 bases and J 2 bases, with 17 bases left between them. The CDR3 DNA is TGTGCCAGCACCTGGCAGTGGGGACAACAAGAGACCCAGTACTTC. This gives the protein CASTWQWGQQETQYF. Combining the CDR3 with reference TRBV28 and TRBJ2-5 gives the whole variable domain DVKVTQSSRYLVKRTGEKVFLECVQDMDHENMFWYRQDPGLGLRLIYFSYDVKMKEKGDIPEGYSVSREKKERFSLILESASTNQTSMYLCASTWQWGQQETQYFGPGTRLLVL.

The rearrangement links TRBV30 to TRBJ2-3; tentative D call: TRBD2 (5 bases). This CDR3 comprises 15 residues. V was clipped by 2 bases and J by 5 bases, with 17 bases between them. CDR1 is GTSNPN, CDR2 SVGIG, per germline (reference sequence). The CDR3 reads CAWSTHRAGRDTQYF. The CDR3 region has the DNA TGTGCCTGGAGTACCCACCGGGCGGGCAGAGATACGCAGTATTTT.

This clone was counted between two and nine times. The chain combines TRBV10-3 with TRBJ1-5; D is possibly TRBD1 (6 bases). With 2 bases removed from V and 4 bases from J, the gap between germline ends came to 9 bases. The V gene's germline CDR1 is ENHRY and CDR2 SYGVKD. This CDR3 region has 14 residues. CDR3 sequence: CAISELQGNQPQHF. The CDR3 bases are TGTGCCATCAGTGAGCTACAGGGAAATCAGCCCCAGCATTTT.

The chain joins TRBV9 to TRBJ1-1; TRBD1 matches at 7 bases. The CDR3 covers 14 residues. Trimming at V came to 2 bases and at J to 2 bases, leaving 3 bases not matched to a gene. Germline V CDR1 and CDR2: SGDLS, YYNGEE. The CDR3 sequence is CASSVGQINTEAFF. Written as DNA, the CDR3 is TGTGCCAGCAGCGTGGGACAGATTAACACTGAAGCTTTCTTT.